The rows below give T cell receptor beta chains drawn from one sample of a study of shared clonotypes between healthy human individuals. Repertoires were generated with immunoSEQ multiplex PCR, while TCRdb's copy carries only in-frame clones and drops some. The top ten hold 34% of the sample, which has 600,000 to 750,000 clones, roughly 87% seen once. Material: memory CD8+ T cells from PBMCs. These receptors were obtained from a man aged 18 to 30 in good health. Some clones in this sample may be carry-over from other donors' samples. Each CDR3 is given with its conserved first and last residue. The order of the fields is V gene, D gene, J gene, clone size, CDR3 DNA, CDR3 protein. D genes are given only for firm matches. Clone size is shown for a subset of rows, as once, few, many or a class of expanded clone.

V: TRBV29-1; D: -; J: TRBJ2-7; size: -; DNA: TGCAGCGTTGAAGGAGGAGTGGGGACCACCTACGAGCAGTACTTC; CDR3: CSVEGGVGTTYEQYF
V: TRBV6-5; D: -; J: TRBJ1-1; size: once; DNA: TGTGCCAGCAGTTACTCGGTAAGGGGGACTGAAGCTTTCTTT; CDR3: CASSYSVRGTEAFF
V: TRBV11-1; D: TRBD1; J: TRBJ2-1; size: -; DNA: TGTGCCAGCAGCTTATCCTCAGACAGGGGAGCCTACAATGAGCAGTTCTTC; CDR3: CASSLSSDRGAYNEQFF
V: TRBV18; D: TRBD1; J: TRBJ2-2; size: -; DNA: TGTGCCAGCTCACCTTGGCTCGGGACAGGGAAAACCGGGGAGCTGTTTTTT; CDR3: CASSPWLGTGKTGELFF
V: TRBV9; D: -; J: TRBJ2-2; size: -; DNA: TGTGCCAGCAGCAGTAGCTCTGGGGGTAACACCGGGGAGCTGTTTTTT; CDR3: CASSSSSGGNTGELFF
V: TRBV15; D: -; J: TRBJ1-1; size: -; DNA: TGTGCCACCAGCAAGGAAGGGGTCACTGAAGCTTTCTTT; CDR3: CATSKEGVTEAFF
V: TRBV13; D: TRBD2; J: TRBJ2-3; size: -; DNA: TGTGCCAGCAGCCCCTTGGGGAGCGGGAGAAATACGCAGTATTTT; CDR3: CASSPLGSGRNTQYF
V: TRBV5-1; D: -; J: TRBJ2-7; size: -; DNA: TGCGCCAGCAAGTGGGGGTACGAGCAGTACTTC; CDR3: CASKWGYEQYF
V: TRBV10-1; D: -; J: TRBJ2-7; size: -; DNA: TGCGCCAGCAGCCGAACAGGGGGGGGCTCCGAGCAGTACTTC; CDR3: CASSRTGGGSEQYF
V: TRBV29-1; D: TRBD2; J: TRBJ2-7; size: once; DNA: TGCAGCGTTGGCGGGAGATACTACGAGCAGTACTTC; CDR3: CSVGGRYYEQYF
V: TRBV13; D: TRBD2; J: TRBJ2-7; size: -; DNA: TGTGCCAGCAGCCCGACCGGGACTAGAGGTTGGGAGCAGTACTTC; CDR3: CASSPTGTRGWEQYF
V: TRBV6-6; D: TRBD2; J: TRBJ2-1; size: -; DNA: TGTGCCAGCTGGGGGGGATTTGAGCAGTTCTTC; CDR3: CASWGGFEQFF
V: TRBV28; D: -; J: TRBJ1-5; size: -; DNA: TGTGCCAGCAGTTTATGGAGGGATAGCAATCAGCCCCAGCATTTT; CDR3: CASSLWRDSNQPQHF
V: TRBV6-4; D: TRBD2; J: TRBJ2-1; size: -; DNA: TGTGCCAGCAGTGACTCGCGGCTAGCGGCCAGCTCCTACAATGAGCAGTTCTTC; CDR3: CASSDSRLAASSYNEQFF
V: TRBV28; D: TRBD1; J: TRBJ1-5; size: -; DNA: TGTGCCAGCAGTCCTCGACAGGGGTACGAGCCCCAGCATTTT; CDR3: CASSPRQGYEPQHF
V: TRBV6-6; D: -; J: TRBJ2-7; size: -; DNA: TGTGCCAGCACCCAACGGACGGGTTTCTCCTACGAGCAGTACTTC; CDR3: CASTQRTGFSYEQYF
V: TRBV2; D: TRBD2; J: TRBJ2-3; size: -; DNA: TGTGCCAGCAGTGAAGCCAGGACTAGCGGGCGTAGCACAGATACGCAGTATTTT; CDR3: CASSEARTSGRSTDTQYF